The entry that follows covers one TCR beta chain sequence. What it binds is not known. These data originate in a study of T cell responses to AZD1222 COVID-19 vaccine. Study outcomes and limitations: In all cases, repertoires were sampled only after the peak T cell response. At 160-218 and 743-854, vaccine-associated CD4 TCRs were dominant, and they spanned spike.

V shed 4 bases, J shed 11 bases, and the junction held 15 bases outside the gene matches. The CDR3 contains 14 residues. Per germline, CDR1 GTSNPN and CDR2 SVGIG (reference sequence). The repertoire was sequenced with immunoSEQ multiplex PCR; TCRdb's copy has only in-frame clones and lacks some. Here the sample spans over 70,000 clones, approximately 80% being singletons. This specimen consisted of peripheral blood, obtained 28 days after the second dose of the MenACWY control vaccine. The rearrangement links TRBV30 to TRBJ1-1; 8 bases line up with TRBD1. The receptor was derived from an adult who received the MenACWY meningococcal vaccine as a control. This CDR3 is CAWKGQAALAEAFF. The CDR3 region has the DNA TGTGCCTGGAAGGGACAGGCGGCGCTAGCCGAGGCTTTCTTT.